A single sample gave rise to the 13 T cell receptor beta chains below, sequenced in a study of blood T cell repertoires in COVID-19. Measured with immunoSEQ multiplex PCR; TCRdb has only the in-frame clones, and not every one. The sample comprises some 200,000 clones, approximately 80% of which are singletons, and around 1.5% rests with the top ten. Sequenced material: peripheral blood. These receptors originate from a woman between 40 and 55 years old who had recovered from COVID-19.

The V and J genes are TRBV7-9 and TRBJ2-3, with D possibly TRBD1 on 6 matching bases. With 4 bases removed from V and 4 bases from J, the gap between germline ends came to 15 bases. Looked up from germline, CDR1 is SEHNR and CDR2 is FQNEAQ (reference sequence). This CDR3 is 15 amino acids long. DNA of the CDR3: TGTGCCAGCAGCTCGGGTTATTCAGGGGCAGATACGCAGTATTTT. Translation: CASSSGYSGADTQYF.

V gene TRBV19 combines with J gene TRBJ2-1, with 8 bases fitting TRBD1. This CDR3 is 15 amino acids long. Germline loops: CDR1 LNHDA, CDR2 SQIVND (reference sequence). V gave up 4 bases and J gave up 5 bases; unmatched junction bases: 7. CDR3 nucleotide sequence: TGTGCCAGTAGTACCGGATGGACAGGGAACAATGAGCAGTTCTTC. This codes for CASSTGWTGNNEQFF.

The chain is built from TRBV2 and TRBJ1-1; 7 nucleotides agree with TRBD1. This CDR3 spans 13 amino acids. Germline V gene sequence: CDR1 SNHLY, CDR2 FYNNEI. The DNA of the CDR3 is TGTGCTGGGACCGGGGACAGTCGAACTGAAGCTTTCTTT. Amino acids: CAGTGDSRTEAFF.

The V call is TRBV6-1, the J call TRBJ2-6; D might be TRBD1 (6 bases). Trimming removed 2 bases at V and 2 bases at J, with 10 bases between. CDR1 MNHNS and CDR2 SASEGT come from the germline V gene. This CDR3 is 16 amino acids long. The CDR3 here is CASSEPGQTGANVLTF. In DNA form, the CDR3 reads TGTGCCAGCAGTGAACCCGGACAGACTGGGGCCAACGTCCTGACTTTC.

V usage is TRBV6-6 and J usage is TRBJ1-2, with 7 positions matching TRBD1. The CDR3 is 14 amino acids. Germline V gives CDR1 MNHNY, CDR2 SVGAGI (reference sequence). V gave up 5 bases and J gave up 4 bases; unmatched junction bases: 7. The CDR3 DNA reads as TGTGCCAGCAGTGCGTCTACAGGGGCCTATGGCTACACCTTC. Amino acids: CASSASTGAYGYTF.

The chain employs TRBV12-3 or TRBV12-4 and TRBJ2-7; a possible D gene is TRBD1 (6 bases). Trimming stripped 5 bases from V and 3 bases from J, with 11 bases between. This CDR3 is built from 13 residues. The CDR3 here is CASSRDRLYEQYF. The CDR3 region has the DNA TGTGCCAGCAGTCGAGACAGGCTCTACGAGCAGTACTTC.

This chain connects TRBV19 to TRBJ1-1; 7 bases fit TRBD1. The CDR3 length is 15 residues. The trim removed 4 bases at V and 1 base at J, leaving 6 bases unmatched. In germline, CDR1 is LNHDA, CDR2 SQIVND (reference sequence). CDR3: CASSTEGAGNTEAFF. The CDR3 DNA reads as TGTGCCAGTAGTACTGAGGGGGCGGGGAACACTGAAGCTTTCTTT.

This chain joins TRBV18 and TRBJ2-3; unclear D gene. This CDR3 comprises 11 residues. Deletions cut 5 bases from V and 2 bases from J, with 2 bases between. Germline V gene data show CDR1 as KGHSH and CDR2 as LQKENI. CDR3 bases: TGTGCCAGCTCATACACAGATACGCAGTATTTT. Its translation: CASSYTDTQYF.

The V call is TRBV11-2, the J call TRBJ2-7; tentative D call: TRBD2 (6 bases). The germline gives CDR1 SGHAT, CDR2 FQNNGV. The CDR3 is 15 amino acids. Trimming stripped 1 base from V and 4 bases from J, with 14 bases between. Here the CDR3 reads CASSLVEGAGYEQYF. The CDR3 DNA is TGTGCCAGCAGCTTAGTCGAAGGGGCGGGATACGAGCAGTACTTC.

CDR3 DNA sequence: TGCAGTGCTAGTCTCAGGGGGTTAGGTCAGCCCCAGCATTTT. Its translation: CSASLRGLGQPQHF. The chain uses TRBV20-1 and TRBJ1-5; TRBD1 matches at 7 bases. Germline loops: CDR1 DFQATT, CDR2 SNEGSKA (reference sequence). The CDR3 is made up of 14 amino acids. Trimming took 3 bases from V and 6 from J; bases not matched to a gene: 8.

This clone appeared once. The chain has TRBV5-1 and TRBJ2-3; D is undetermined. Germline V gives CDR1 SGHRS, CDR2 YFSETQ. This CDR3 spans 14 amino acids. V shed 5 bases and J shed 0 bases, with 10 bases lying between them. The CDR3 DNA is TGCGCCAGCAGGGAGATTTCTAGCACAGATACGCAGTATTTT. Amino acid sequence: CASREISSTDTQYF. The full variable domain, rest sourced from reference TRBV5-1 and TRBJ2-3, is KAGVTQTPRYLIKTRGQQVTLSCSPISGHRSVSWYQQTPGQGLQFLFEYFSETQRNKGNFPGRFSGRQFSNSRSEMNVSTLELGDSALYLCASREISSTDTQYFGPGTRLTVL.

There are many counts of this clone. This rearrangement joins TRBV2 to TRBJ1-5; 8 bases line up with TRBD1. The CDR3 covers 14 residues. V lost 6 bases to trimming and J lost 2 bases; unmatched junction nucleotides: 3. Per the germline V gene, CDR1 is SNHLY and CDR2 is FYNNEI. CDR3 in amino acids: CASSKGQGNQPQHF. The CDR3 nucleotides are TGTGCCAGCAGCAAGGGACAGGGCAATCAGCCCCAGCATTTT.

J is TRBJ1-5 and V is TRBV7-2, with D unresolved. Germline values: CDR1 SGHTA, CDR2 FQGNSA. There are 15 residues in the CDR3. The V gene lost 5 bases and the J gene lost 1 base, with 12 bases spanning the gap. CDR3 DNA sequence: TGTGCCAGCAGCCCGCGGGTGCTGAGCAATCAGCCCCAGCATTTT. Translated: CASSPRVLSNQPQHF.